This T cell receptor (beta chain) was recovered during a study of T cell responses to AZD1222 COVID-19 vaccine. Clones were sequenced by immunoSEQ multiplex PCR, and TCRdb holds only the in-frame ones, with some missing. This table holds approximately 100,000 clones, around nine tenths found once. The source of this sequence is an adult in good health. The specimen was peripheral blood, collected on day 0 of AZD1222 vaccination.

The CDR3 region is CASSSGGGRGQYF. CDR3 DNA: TGTGCCAGCAGTTCTGGCGGAGGTCGCGGGCAGTACTTC. The J gene is TRBJ2-7, the V gene TRBV28, with D tentatively TRBD2 (5 bases). V was pared by 4 bases and J by 9 bases, with 16 bases between. This CDR3 is built from 13 residues. In germline, CDR1 is MDHEN, CDR2 SYDVKM.